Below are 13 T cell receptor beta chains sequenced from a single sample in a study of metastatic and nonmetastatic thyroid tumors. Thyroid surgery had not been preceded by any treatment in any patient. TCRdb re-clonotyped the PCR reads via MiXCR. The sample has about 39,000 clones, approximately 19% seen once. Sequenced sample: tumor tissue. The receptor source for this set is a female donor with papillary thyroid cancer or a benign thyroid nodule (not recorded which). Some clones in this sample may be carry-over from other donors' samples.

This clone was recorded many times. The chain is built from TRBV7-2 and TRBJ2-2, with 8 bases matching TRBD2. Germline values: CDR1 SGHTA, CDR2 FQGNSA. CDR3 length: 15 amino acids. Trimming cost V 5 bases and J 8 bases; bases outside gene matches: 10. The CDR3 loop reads CASSPGLRGGGELFF. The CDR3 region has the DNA TGTGCCAGCAGCCCCGGACTCCGGGGGGGGGGGGAGCTGTTTTTT.

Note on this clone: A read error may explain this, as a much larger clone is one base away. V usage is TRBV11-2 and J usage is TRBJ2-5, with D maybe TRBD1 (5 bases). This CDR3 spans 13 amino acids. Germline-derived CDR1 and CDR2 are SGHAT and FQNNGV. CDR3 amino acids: CASSLRREETLYF. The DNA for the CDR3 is TGTGCCAGCAGCTTACGCAGGGAAGAGACCCTGTACTTC.

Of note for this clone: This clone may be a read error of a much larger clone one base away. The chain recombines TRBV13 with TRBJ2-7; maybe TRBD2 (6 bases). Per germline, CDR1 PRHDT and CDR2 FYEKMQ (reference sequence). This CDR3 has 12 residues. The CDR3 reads CAISRGTGEQYF. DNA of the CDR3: TGTGCCATCAGCCGGGGGACGGGGGAGCAGTACTTC. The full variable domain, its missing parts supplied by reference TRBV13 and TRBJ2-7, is AAGVIQSPRHLIKEKRETATLKCYPIPRHDTVYWYQQGPGQDPQFLISFYEKMQSDKGSIPDRFSAQQFSDYHSELNMSSLELGDSALYFCAISRGTGEQYFGPGTRLTVT.

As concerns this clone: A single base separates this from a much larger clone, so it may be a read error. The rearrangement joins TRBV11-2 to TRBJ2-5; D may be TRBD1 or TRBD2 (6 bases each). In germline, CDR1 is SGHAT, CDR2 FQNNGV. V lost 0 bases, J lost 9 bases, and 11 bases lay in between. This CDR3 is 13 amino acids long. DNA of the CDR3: TGTGCCAGCAGCTTAGATAAGGGGGAGGCCCAGTACTTC. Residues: CASSLDKGEAQYF.

The CDR3 sequence: CASSQDSYGYTF. In nucleotides, the CDR3 is TGCGCCAGCAGCCAGGACAGCTATGGCTACACCTTC. The gene calls are TRBV5-1 and TRBJ1-2; D is possibly TRBD1 (6 bases). Germline-derived CDR1 and CDR2 are SGHRS and YFSETQ. The germline V and J ends were trimmed by 4 bases and 4 bases, with 8 bases remaining between them. The CDR3 length is 12 residues.

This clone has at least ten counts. The CDR3 DNA reads TGCAGTGCTACCCCGGTGGCAGCGAACACTGAAGCTTTCTTT. It codes for CSATPVAANTEAFF. This sequence joins TRBV20-1 and TRBJ1-1; D is unresolved. Germline-derived CDR1 and CDR2 are DFQATT and SNEGSKA (reference sequence). The CDR3 sequence is 14 residues long. The V end was cut by 4 bases, the J end by 1 base, with 13 bases between.

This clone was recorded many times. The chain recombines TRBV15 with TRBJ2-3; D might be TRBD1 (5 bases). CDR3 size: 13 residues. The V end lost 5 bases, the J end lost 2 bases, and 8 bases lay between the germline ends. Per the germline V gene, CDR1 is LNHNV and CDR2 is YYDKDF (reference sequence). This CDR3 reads CATSEGATDTQYF. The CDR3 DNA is TGTGCCACCAGCGAAGGGGCCACAGATACGCAGTATTTT.

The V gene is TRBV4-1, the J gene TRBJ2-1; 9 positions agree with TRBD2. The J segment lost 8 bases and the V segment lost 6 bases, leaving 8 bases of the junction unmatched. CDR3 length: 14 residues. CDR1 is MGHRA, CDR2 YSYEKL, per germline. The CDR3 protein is CASRGAGGLDEQFF. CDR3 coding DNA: TGCGCCAGCAGAGGGGCGGGGGGGCTCGATGAGCAGTTCTTC.

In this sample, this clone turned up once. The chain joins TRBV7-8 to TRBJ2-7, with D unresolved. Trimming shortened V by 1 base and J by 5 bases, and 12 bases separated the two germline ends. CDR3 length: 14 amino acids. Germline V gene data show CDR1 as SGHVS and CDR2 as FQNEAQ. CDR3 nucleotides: TGTGCCAGCAGCTTAGGAATACGTAACGACGAGCAGTACTTC. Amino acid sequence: CASSLGIRNDEQYF.

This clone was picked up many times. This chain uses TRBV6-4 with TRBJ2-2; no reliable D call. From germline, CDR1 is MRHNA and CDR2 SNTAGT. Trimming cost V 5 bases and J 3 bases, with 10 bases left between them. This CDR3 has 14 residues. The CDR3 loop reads CASSLNMHTGELFF. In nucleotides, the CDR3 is TGTGCCAGCAGTTTGAACATGCACACCGGGGAGCTGTTTTTT.

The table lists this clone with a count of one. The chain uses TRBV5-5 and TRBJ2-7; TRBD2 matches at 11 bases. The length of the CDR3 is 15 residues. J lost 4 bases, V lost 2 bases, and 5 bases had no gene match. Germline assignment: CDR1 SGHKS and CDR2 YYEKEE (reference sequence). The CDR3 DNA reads TGTGCCAGCAGCTTACTAGCGGGAGTTAGGTACGAGCAGTACTTC. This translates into CASSLLAGVRYEQYF.

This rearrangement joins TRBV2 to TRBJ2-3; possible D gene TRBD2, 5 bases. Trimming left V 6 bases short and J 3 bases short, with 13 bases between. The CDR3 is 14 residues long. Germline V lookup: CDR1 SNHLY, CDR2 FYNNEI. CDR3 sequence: CASRELGSTDTQYF. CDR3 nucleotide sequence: TGTGCCAGCAGAGAGTTAGGGAGTACAGATACGCAGTATTTT.

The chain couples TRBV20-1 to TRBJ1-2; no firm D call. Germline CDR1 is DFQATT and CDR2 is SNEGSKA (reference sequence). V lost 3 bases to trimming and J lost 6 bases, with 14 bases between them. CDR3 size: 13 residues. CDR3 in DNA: TGCAGTGCTAGCTCACCCGAGTTGGATGGCTACACCTTC. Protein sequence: CSASSPELDGYTF.